The clone carrying this T cell receptor (beta chain) was seen at least ten times. What it binds is not known. The V gene end was trimmed by 4 bases and the J gene end by 2 bases; junction bases not matched to a gene: 6. Germline V gene data show CDR1 as SGHRS and CDR2 as YFSETQ. The CDR3 extends over 15 amino acids. The sample is drawn from a study of neurological immune-mediated disorders. Study-level findings and limits: Patients with HTLV-1-associated myelopathy had the highest level of TCR clonal expansion, whereas patients with multiple sclerosis had the lowest level, falling beneath the level found in healthy controls.

Each CDR3 protein is one row after TCRdb ran MiXCR on the 5' RACE reads. This sample has some 87,000 distinct CDR3 sequences, with less than 15% found just once. Time point given: longitudinal time-point 2. This clonotype was obtained from a female donor with HTLV-1-associated myelopathy (HAM/TSP). The chain joins TRBV5-1 to TRBJ2-3; 8 bases agree with TRBD2. The specimen was PBMCs. The CDR3 nucleotides are TGCGCCAGCAGCACATCGGGGGGGGACACAGATACGCAGTATTTT. Protein product: CASSTSGGDTDTQYF.